The 21 T cell receptor beta chains below were found in one sample sequenced in a study of blood T cell repertoires in COVID-19. TCRdb keeps only in-frame clones here, not all; method: immunoSEQ multiplex PCR. Altogether about 200,000 clones are present, 80% to 85% being singletons, with the ten largest covering less than 9.5%. The sequenced material came from PBMCs or T cells enriched from blood (not recorded which). The source of these receptors is a man aged 40-50 years who had recovered from COVID-19.

As regards this clone: The same CDR3 can be traced to other DNA sequences in this sample. The chain has TRBV5-1 and TRBJ2-3; the match to TRBD1 covers 7 bases. The CDR3 loop spans 15 amino acids. The V segment lost 0 bases and the J segment 1 base; nucleotides outside the gene matches: 2. Germline V gene lookup returns CDR1 SGHRS and CDR2 YFSETQ. CDR3 in DNA: TGCGCCAGCAGCTTGGGACAGGGCGGCACAGATACGCAGTATTTT. Translating it yields CASSLGQGGTDTQYF.

About this clone: Other DNA sequences within the sample encode an identical CDR3. J is TRBJ1-2 and V is TRBV5-6; 7 bases agree with TRBD1. V shed 4 bases, J shed 3 bases, and the junction held 6 bases outside the gene matches. CDR1 and CDR2 (germline): SGHDT, YYEEEE. This CDR3 spans 14 amino acids. CDR3 amino acids: CASSANRGYYGYTF. The CDR3 coding sequence is TGTGCCAGCAGCGCGAACAGGGGCTACTATGGCTACACCTTC. The entire variable domain, with the rest obtained from reference TRBV5-6 and TRBJ1-2, is as follows: DAGVTQSPTHLIKTRGQQVTLRCSPKSGHDTVSWYQQALGQGPQFIFQYYEEEERQRGNFPDRFSGHQFPNYSSELNVNALLLGDSALYLCASSANRGYYGYTFGSGTRLTVV.

For the CDR3, the DNA is TGTGCCAGCAGTTCCCCACTTAATGAAAAACTGTTTTTT. Residues: CASSSPLNEKLFF. The genes are TRBV27 and TRBJ1-4, with D unclear. The CDR3 has 13 amino acids. Trimming cost V 4 bases and J 4 bases, with 7 bases left between them. The germline V gene has CDR1 MNHEY and CDR2 SMNVEV (reference sequence).

V is TRBV29-1 and J is TRBJ1-1; D call uncertain. Germline CDR1 reads SQVTM; CDR2 reads ANQGSEA. CDR3 size: 14 residues. V gave up 6 bases and J gave up 0 bases, with 14 bases separating them. The CDR3 DNA reads TGCAGCGTAGCGGAGGGTGGGATGAACACTGAAGCTTTCTTT. Its protein product is CSVAEGGMNTEAFF.

The rearrangement uses TRBV28 and TRBJ1-4; 9 positions match TRBD1. Trimming took 5 bases from V and 7 from J; bases not matched to a gene: 8. The V gene's germline CDR1 is MDHEN and CDR2 SYDVKM. CDR3 length: 15 amino acids. The CDR3 coding sequence is TGTGCCAGCAGTAAACTGGGACAGGGTGGTGAAAAACTGTTTTTT. This translates into CASSKLGQGGEKLFF.

The chain has TRBV4-2 and TRBJ1-4; 8 nucleotides match TRBD1. Germline CDR1 is LGHNA and CDR2 is YNFKEQ. The CDR3 has 17 amino acids. Unmatched junction bases numbered 11, after V lost 3 bases and J lost 5 bases. For the CDR3, the DNA is TGTGCCAGCAGCCACCCTCGTCAGACAGGGGAGAATGAAAAACTGTTTTTT. The encoded protein is CASSHPRQTGENEKLFF.

The V gene is TRBV30, the J gene TRBJ2-7, with 8 bases aligning to TRBD1. Germline V gives CDR1 GTSNPN, CDR2 SVGIG (reference sequence). V shed 3 bases and J 2 bases; nucleotides not matched to a gene: 6. The CDR3 sequence is 14 residues long. CDR3 nucleotide sequence: TGTGCCTGGAGAGACAGGGGTTTGACCTACGAGCAGTACTTC. Translation gives CAWRDRGLTYEQYF.

The V and J genes are TRBV7-9 and TRBJ1-4; possibly TRBD1 for D (5 bases). This CDR3 has 16 residues. Germline CDR1 SEHNR, CDR2 FQNEAQ (reference sequence). V was cut by 5 bases and J by 0 bases, with 13 bases left in between. Here the CDR3 DNA reads TGTGCCAGCAGCGGGGGGTTGACAGCAACTAATGAAAAACTGTTTTTT. Its translation: CASSGGLTATNEKLFF.

The chain carries TRBV11-2 and TRBJ2-3; 8 bases align to TRBD1. The CDR3 extends over 16 amino acids. V lost 5 bases, J lost 4 bases, and 11 bases stayed unmatched. The V gene's germline CDR1 is SGHAT and CDR2 FQNNGV. The CDR3 coding sequence is TGTGCCAGCAGCCTCGGACAGGGAGAGTGGGCAGATACGCAGTATTTT. It is translated as CASSLGQGEWADTQYF.

DNA for the CDR3: TGTGCCAGCAGTGACGCTAGCGGGGTGGTGGAGACCCAGTACTTC. Residues: CASSDASGVVETQYF. The chain combines TRBV2 with TRBJ2-5; 9 bases are shared with TRBD2. V shed 3 bases, J shed 5 bases, and the junction held 7 bases outside the gene matches. The CDR3 has 15 residues. Germline CDR1 reads SNHLY; CDR2 reads FYNNEI.

Only one count was recorded for this clone. The chain uses TRBV7-2 and TRBJ2-7, with TRBD1 matching 8 bases. CDR1 and CDR2 from the germline V gene are SGHTA and FQGNSA. After removal of 11 bases from V and 3 bases from J, the junction contained 3 bases not matched to a gene. The CDR3 has 11 amino acids. Here the CDR3 DNA reads TGTGCCGTAGGGACAGGCTACGAGCAGTACTTC. It specifies CAVGTGYEQYF.

This chain links TRBV11-2 with TRBJ1-1; the match to TRBD1 covers 7 bases. Trimming at V came to 6 bases and at J to 10 bases, leaving 11 bases not matched to a gene. This CDR3 is built from 13 residues. From germline, CDR1 is SGHAT and CDR2 FQNNGV. The CDR3 coding sequence is TGTGCCAGCAGAACAGGGGATTGGCAGGGAGCTTTCTTT. Translating it yields CASRTGDWQGAFF.

In its sample, this clone was seen once. The gene calls are TRBV10-2 and TRBJ2-5; the match to TRBD2 covers 11 bases. Germline trimming cut 5 bases from V and 1 base from J; bases unmatched to any gene: 6. The germline V gene encodes CDR1 WSHSY and CDR2 SAAADI. CDR3 length: 16 residues. CDR3 bases: TGCGCCAGCAGTTCAAAGACTAGCGGGGTCCAAGAGACCCAGTACTTC. Its protein product is CASSSKTSGVQETQYF.

The chain links TRBV9 to TRBJ2-3; 8 bases line up with TRBD1. The J segment lost 1 base and the V segment lost 3 bases, leaving 1 base of the junction unmatched. The CDR3 has 14 residues. Germline CDR1 is SGDLS and CDR2 is YYNGEE. CDR3 sequence reads: CASSAGGGTDTQYF. CDR3 in DNA: TGTGCCAGCAGCGCAGGGGGCGGCACAGATACGCAGTATTTT.

The gene calls are TRBV5-4 and TRBJ2-2, with D tentatively TRBD2 (7 bases). Deletions cut 1 base from V and 4 bases from J, with 14 bases between. The CDR3 spans 16 residues. Germline CDR1 reads SGHNT; CDR2 reads YYREEE (reference sequence). In nucleotides, the CDR3 is TGTGCCAGCAGCTTGTCCAGGGGAGGGGGCACCGGGGAGCTGTTTTTT. This encodes CASSLSRGGGTGELFF.

This sequence joins TRBV4-3 and TRBJ2-1, with TRBD1 matching 7 bases. Losses at the gene ends were 0 bases for V and 6 bases for J; bases not matched to a gene: 17. The CDR3 is made up of 19 amino acids. From germline, CDR1 is LGHNA and CDR2 YSLEER. CDR3 in DNA: TGCGCCAGCAGCCAAGAGGCGCTGGCAGGGGGACCCCTATTCAATGAGCAGTTCTTC. It encodes CASSQEALAGGPLFNEQFF.

This clone came up once. This chain joins TRBV29-1 and TRBJ1-4; possible D gene TRBD1, 6 bases. Trimming removed 7 bases at V and 8 bases at J, with 20 bases between. In germline, CDR1 is SQVTM, CDR2 ANQGSEA. The CDR3 sequence is 14 residues long. DNA of the CDR3: TGCAGCGCGAAGACCCAGGGGACCGGCGAAAAACTGTTTTTT. Translating it yields CSAKTQGTGEKLFF.

This rearrangement joins TRBV28 to TRBJ2-7, with 9 nucleotides matching TRBD2. There are 17 residues in the CDR3. V shed 3 bases, J shed 2 bases, and the junction held 11 bases outside the gene matches. The germline V gene encodes CDR1 MDHEN and CDR2 SYDVKM. CDR3 sequence (DNA): TGTGCCAGCAGTTTTTCGGTTCAGCGGGGGGCGGCCTACGAGCAGTACTTC. Its translation: CASSFSVQRGAAYEQYF.

The chain links TRBV10-3 to TRBJ2-2; 13 nucleotides align to TRBD2. In germline, CDR1 is ENHRY, CDR2 SYGVKD. This CDR3 has 21 residues. The V and J ends lost 3 bases and 7 bases, in that order; junction bases with no gene match: 20. CDR3 nucleotide sequence: TGTGCCATCAGTGACCCCGAACTGACTAGCGGGGGGCCCCCGGAGGGCGGGGAGCTGTTTTTT. Its protein product is CAISDPELTSGGPPEGGELFF.

This sequence joins TRBV29-1 and TRBJ1-2, with 10 nucleotides matching TRBD1. Germline V gene sequence: CDR1 SQVTM, CDR2 ANQGSEA. The ends lost 7 bases at V and 8 bases at J; junction bases unmatched: 13. The CDR3 is 14 amino acids. The CDR3 is CSAPGTGEMGGYTF. In DNA form, the CDR3 reads TGCAGCGCTCCCGGGACAGGGGAAATGGGGGGCTACACCTTC.

This chain uses TRBV27 with TRBJ2-5, with D maybe TRBD2 (8 bases). The germline V and J ends were trimmed by 5 bases and 1 base, with 14 bases remaining between them. The CDR3 totals 15 residues. The germline V gene encodes CDR1 MNHEY and CDR2 SMNVEV (reference sequence). CDR3 in DNA: TGTGCCAGCAGTCCCCGGGAGGGGGCCCAAGAGACCCAGTACTTC. Protein sequence: CASSPREGAQETQYF.